The 5 T cell receptor beta chains below were found in one sample sequenced in a study of cytomegalovirus exposure and HLA in healthy donors. PCR was performed using 60 Vbeta and 13 Jbeta primers. The assay was immunoSEQ multiplex PCR, and TCRdb's table has in-frame clones only and misses some. Of roughly 120,000 clones in the sample, about 79% were seen once. The sequencing sample was made of PBMCs. All receptors come from a man aged 50 to 60 in good health and CMV-seronegative.

This sequence joins TRBV11-3 and TRBJ1-1, with 7 bases fitting TRBD1. V trimming: 5 bases; J trimming: 6 bases; junction bases outside the gene matches: 12. The CDR3 totals 15 residues. CDR1 is SGHNT and CDR2 is YENEEA in the germline V gene. The CDR3 spells CASSPGQARDSEAFF. In DNA, the CDR3 is TGTGCCAGCAGCCCTGGACAGGCTAGAGACTCTGAAGCTTTCTTT.

The rearrangement links TRBV5-1 to TRBJ2-7, with TRBD2 as a possible D gene (5 bases). The V gene lost 4 bases and the J gene lost 0 bases, with 11 bases spanning the gap. This CDR3 is 14 amino acids long. CDR1 and CDR2 (germline): SGHRS, YFSETQ. The CDR3 here is CASSQGLISYEQYF. The CDR3, as DNA: TGCGCCAGCAGCCAAGGACTGATCTCCTACGAGCAGTACTTC.

The chain uses TRBV15 and TRBJ2-2, with a tentative D call TRBD2 (6 bases). Germline-derived CDR1 and CDR2 are LNHNV and YYDKDF (reference sequence). The CDR3 is 15 residues long. Trimming removed 5 bases from V and 5 bases from J, with 15 bases in between. The CDR3 nucleotides are TGTGCCACCAGCCCTAGACTAGAGGGAACCGGGGAGCTGTTTTTT. This sequence encodes CATSPRLEGTGELFF.

This clone showed up just a few times. The V and J genes are TRBV9 and TRBJ2-5; D is unclear. The CDR3 totals 15 residues. CDR1 SGDLS and CDR2 YYNGEE come from the germline V gene. V was cut by 4 bases and J by 5 bases, with 18 bases left in between. The CDR3 region is CASSPSGSPRETQYF. The CDR3, as DNA: TGTGCCAGCAGCCCCTCCGGTTCCCCCAGGGAGACCCAGTACTTC.

This chain connects TRBV11-1 to TRBJ2-5; D ambiguous. Germline V gene sequence: CDR1 SGHAT, CDR2 FQDESV (reference sequence). CDR3 length: 15 residues. The V and J ends lost 5 bases and 2 bases respectively, with 15 bases between them. The CDR3 DNA sequence: TGTGCCAGCAGCCGAAGTCCCGGTTTTCAAGAGACCCAGTACTTC. Its translation: CASSRSPGFQETQYF.